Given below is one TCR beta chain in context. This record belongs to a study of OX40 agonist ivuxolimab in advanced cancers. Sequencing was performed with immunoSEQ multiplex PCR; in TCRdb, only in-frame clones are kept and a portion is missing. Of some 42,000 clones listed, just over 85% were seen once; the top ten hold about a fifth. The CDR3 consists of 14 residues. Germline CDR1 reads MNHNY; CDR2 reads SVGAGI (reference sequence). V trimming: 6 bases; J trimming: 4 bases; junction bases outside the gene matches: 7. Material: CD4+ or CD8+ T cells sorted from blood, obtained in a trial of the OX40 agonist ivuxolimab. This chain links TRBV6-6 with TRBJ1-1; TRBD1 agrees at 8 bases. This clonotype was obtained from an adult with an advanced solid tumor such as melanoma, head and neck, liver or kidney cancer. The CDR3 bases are TGTGCCAGCAGCCCCGACAGGGGAGGCACTGAAGCTTTCTTT. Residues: CASSPDRGGTEAFF.